This T cell receptor (beta chain) was observed in a study of identical twins. Study-level results: With beta out-of-frame sequences, excess sharing by twins was weaker.

Template switching (which added a universal primer site) was used, and cDNA carried unique molecular identifiers. TCRdb used MiXCR to reprocess the 5' RACE reads, holding one entry per CDR3 protein. The sample comprises about 900,000 distinct CDR3 sequences, roughly 12% of which are singletons, and around 1.5% rests with the top ten. As for this clonotype: Antigen specificity is unknown.

V was pared by 5 bases and J by 7 bases, with 10 bases of the junction left unmatched. There are 15 residues in the CDR3. The germline CDR1 and CDR2 sequences are SGHTA and FQGTGA. The data also belong to a second study, concerning yellow fever vaccine responses in identical twins.

The rearrangement uses TRBV7-3 and TRBJ2-1, with TRBD2 matching over 8 bases. Sequenced: PBMCs. The source of this sequence is a woman aged 18-30 years in good health. CDR3 DNA: TGTGCCAGCAGCCTCGGACTAGCCTCGGGGAATGAGCAGTTCTTC. The encoded protein is CASSLGLASGNEQFF. The variable domain in full, with the rest retrieved from reference TRBV7-3 and TRBJ2-1, is GAGVSQTPSNKVTEKGKYVELRCDPISGHTALYWYRQSLGQGPEFLIYFQGTGAADDSGLPNDRFFAVRPEGSVSTLKIQRTERGDSAVYLCASSLGLASGNEQFFGPGTRLTVL.